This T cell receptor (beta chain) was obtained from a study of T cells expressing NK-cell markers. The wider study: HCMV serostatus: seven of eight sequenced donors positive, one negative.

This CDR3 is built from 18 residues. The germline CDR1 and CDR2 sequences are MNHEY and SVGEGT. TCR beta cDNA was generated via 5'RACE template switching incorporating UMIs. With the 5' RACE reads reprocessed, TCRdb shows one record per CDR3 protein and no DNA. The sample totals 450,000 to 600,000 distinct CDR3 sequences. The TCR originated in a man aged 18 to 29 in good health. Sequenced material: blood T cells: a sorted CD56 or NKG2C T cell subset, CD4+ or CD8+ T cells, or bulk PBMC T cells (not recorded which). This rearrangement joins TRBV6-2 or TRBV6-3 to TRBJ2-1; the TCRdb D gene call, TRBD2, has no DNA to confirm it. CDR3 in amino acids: CASSYNRGFWDSPSEQFF.